This T cell receptor beta chain was identified during a study of T-cell reconstitution after alpha-beta-depleted transplantation in children. This clonotype appeared a few times. J was trimmed by 7 bases and V by 5 bases; bases with no gene match: 15. Per germline, CDR1 SGHVS and CDR2 FQNEAQ. This CDR3 has 16 residues. Molecular barcoding with unique molecular identifiers was used for the TCRbeta library. TCRdb re-called the PCR reads through MiXCR, storing one row per CDR3 protein. The data contain about 540,000 distinct CDR3 sequences, around 20% of them singletons. The V gene is TRBV7-8, the J gene TRBJ2-5, with 8 bases aligning to TRBD1. Sequences were derived from PBMCs from the stem cell graft donor, sampled from the stem cell graft. The sequence came from a human donor who donated a stem cell graft to a child with acute lymphoblastic leukemia. As DNA, the CDR3 is TGTGCCAGCAGCGGCATACAGGGGGGAGGCTCAACGACCCAGTACTTC. Translating it yields CASSGIQGGGSTTQYF.